Listed here is a single T cell receptor beta chain. Method: immunoSEQ multiplex PCR; TCRdb's copy keeps in-frame clones and lacks some. This table holds more than 90,000 clones, less than 85% found once. The sample belongs to a study of blood T cell repertoires in COVID-19. Study background: COVID-19 samples from acute and convalescent phases originated in the United States, Italy and Spain. Sources were T cells, B-cell-depleted T cells, or PBMCs; the material itself was cDNA or gDNA.

V lost 6 bases and J 2 bases, leaving 21 bases between the germline ends. The CDR3 contains 17 residues. Looked up from germline, CDR1 is KGHSH and CDR2 is LQKENI. This TCR was sampled from an elderly man with acute or convalescent COVID-19. The V gene is TRBV18, the J gene TRBJ2-3, with D possibly being TRBD1 (6 bases). The specimen was peripheral blood. The CDR3 sequence: CASSLADRTGLTDTQYF. CDR3 nucleotide sequence: TGTGCCAGCTCGCTCGCTGACAGGACGGGCCTCACAGATACGCAGTATTTT. Looking up the rest from reference TRBV18 and TRBJ2-3 gives the full variable domain: NAGVMQNPRHLVRRRGQEARLRCSPMKGHSHVYWYRQLPEEGLKFMVYLQKENIIDESGMPKERFSAEFPKEGPSILRIQQVVRGDSAAYFCASSLADRTGLTDTQYFGPGTRLTVL.